The 10 T cell receptor beta chains reported below all come from one sample, sequenced in a study of T cell clusters in autoimmune cytopenias. TRB was amplified by touch-down multiplex PCR, primer pools A and B combined. TCRdb re-analyzed the multiplex PCR reads; it lists each CDR3 protein once, without DNA. The sample data list fewer than 10,000 distinct CDR3 sequences. TRB was amplified from approximately 250 ng of peripheral blood genomic DNA per sample. What was sequenced was peripheral blood. These receptor sequences come from a human donor with an autoimmune cytopenia or autoimmune hepatitis (not recorded which).

This clonotype registers medium-sized by frequency. The rearrangement joins TRBV19 to TRBJ2-7; TCRdb proposes TRBD2, but this gene call is untestable without DNA. This CDR3 spans 15 amino acids. Germline assignment: CDR1 LNHDA and CDR2 SQIVND (reference sequence). The CDR3 sequence is CASSIESARTYEQYF.

J is TRBJ2-1 and V is TRBV10-3. CDR3 length: 12 residues. The germline V gene has CDR1 ENHRY and CDR2 SYGVKD. CDR3 sequence reads: CAISGRPNEQFF.

This rearrangement joins TRBV6-5 to TRBJ1-5. CDR1 and CDR2 (germline): MNHEY, SVGAGI. CDR3 length: 15 amino acids. This chain's CDR3 is CASSEALGSSQHQHF.

The chain has TRBV19 and TRBJ1-5; the TRBD1 assignment by TCRdb is unverifiable without DNA. The CDR3 contains 15 residues. CDR1 is LNHDA and CDR2 is SQIVND in the germline V gene (reference sequence). CDR3 sequence: CATTQAINYRGPQHF. The entire variable domain, with the rest obtained from reference TRBV19 and TRBJ1-5, is as follows: DGGITQSPKYLFRKEGQNVTLSCEQNLNHDAMYWYRQDPGQGLRLIYYSQIVNDFQKGDIAEGYSVSREKKESFPLTVTSAQKNPTAFYLCATTQAINYRGPQHFGDGTRLSIL.

The chain carries TRBV20-1 and TRBJ2-1; the D call from TCRdb, TRBD1, cannot be confirmed without DNA. The CDR3 consists of 12 residues. Germline V gene data show CDR1 as DFQATT and CDR2 as SNEGSKA (reference sequence). CDR3 sequence: CSAPQDYNEQFF.

The chain uses TRBV19 and TRBJ2-7; checking the TCRdb D call of TRBD1 is not possible without DNA. CDR1 is LNHDA and CDR2 is SQIVND in the germline V gene (reference sequence). The CDR3 consists of 15 residues. CDR3 residues: CARGVDRVISYEQYF. Looking up the rest from reference TRBV19 and TRBJ2-7 gives the full variable domain: DGGITQSPKYLFRKEGQNVTLSCEQNLNHDAMYWYRQDPGQGLRLIYYSQIVNDFQKGDIAEGYSVSREKKESFPLTVTSAQKNPTAFYLCARGVDRVISYEQYFGPGTRLTVT.

The chain combines TRBV27 with TRBJ2-7; no DNA is available, so the TRBD1 call from TCRdb remains unchecked. CDR1 is MNHEY, CDR2 SMNVEV, per germline (reference sequence). The CDR3 spans 13 residues. The CDR3: CASARQGAVEQYF.

The CDR3 reads CAWRREGTEAFF. The V call is TRBV30, the J call TRBJ1-1. The length of the CDR3 is 12 residues. Germline values: CDR1 GTSNPN, CDR2 SVGIG (reference sequence).

The chain links TRBV27 to TRBJ2-1. From germline, CDR1 is MNHEY and CDR2 SMNVEV (reference sequence). The CDR3 covers 14 residues. CDR3 sequence: CASSSSDLDNEQFF.

The chain uses TRBV5-5 and TRBJ2-3; no DNA is available, so the TRBD2 call from TCRdb remains unchecked. CDR3 length: 16 amino acids. From germline, CDR1 is SGHKS and CDR2 YYEKEE (reference sequence). This CDR3 is CASSSKAGANTDTQYF. Together with reference TRBV5-5 and TRBJ2-3, the CDR3 gives the full variable domain: DAGVTQSPTHLIKTRGQQVTLRCSPISGHKSVSWYQQVLGQGPQFIFQYYEKEERGRGNFPDRFSARQFPNYSSELNVNALLLGDSALYLCASSSKAGANTDTQYFGPGTRLTVL.